Listed here is a single T cell receptor beta chain. The data were taken from a study of T cell clones after liver transplantation. Study at large: Apart from a few HCV-positive recipients, transplants were for non-autoimmune, non-viral reasons.

Some clones are missing from TCRdb's copy, which holds only in-frame ones; the method was immunoSEQ multiplex PCR. The repertoire has about 71,000 clones, 80% of them found once; the top ten carry about 0.79%. This CDR3 contains 16 residues. Germline CDR1 reads SGHRS; CDR2 reads YFSETQ. Trimming took 1 base from V and 0 from J, leaving 13 bases between them. This sequence joins TRBV5-1 and TRBJ1-1; D unclear. The sequence derives from a human patient who received a liver transplant. A subset of T cells may come from the graft donor. The specimen was CD4+ T cells from blood, collected 12 months after liver transplant. CDR3 protein: CASSLLIPSMNTEAFF. The CDR3 DNA reads TGCGCCAGCAGCTTGTTAATTCCGAGCATGAACACTGAAGCTTTCTTT.